Listed below are T cell receptor beta chains from one sample, sequenced in a study of OX40 agonist ivuxolimab in advanced cancers. Some clones are missing from TCRdb's copy, which holds only in-frame ones; the method was immunoSEQ multiplex PCR. The data contain some 80,000 clones, approximately 92% of them singletons. The sample consisted of CD4+ or CD8+ T cells sorted from blood, taken in a trial of the OX40 agonist ivuxolimab. The source is an adult with an advanced solid tumor such as melanoma, head and neck, liver or kidney cancer. The CDR3 runs from the conserved cysteine through the conserved F or W. Fields, in order: J gene, V gene, D gene, CDR3 DNA, CDR3 protein. The D gene is left open where the match is weak.

J: TRBJ2-7
V: TRBV2
D: TRBD1
DNA: TGTGCCAGCAGCCGGACAGGATACGAGCAGTACTTC
CDR3: CASSRTGYEQYF

J: TRBJ2-3
V: TRBV10-2
D: NA
DNA: TGCGCCAGCTCTCGGACCGCAGATACGCAGTATTTT
CDR3: CASSRTADTQYF

J: TRBJ2-2
V: TRBV7-3
D: TRBD1
DNA: TGTGCCAGCAGCCAAAGCGGGACAGGGACCCCCGGGGAGCTGTTTTTT
CDR3: CASSQSGTGTPGELFF

J: TRBJ1-1
V: TRBV7-9
D: TRBD1
DNA: TGTGCCAGCAGCCCTAGACAGGGGGCGAACACTGAAGCTTTCTTT
CDR3: CASSPRQGANTEAFF

J: TRBJ2-7
V: TRBV16
D: NA
DNA: TGTGCCAGCAGCCAGCGACAGGGAGGGGGCGAGCAGTACTTC
CDR3: CASSQRQGGGEQYF

J: TRBJ2-6
V: TRBV30
D: NA
DNA: TGTGCCCTGAACAGGGCTGGGGCCAACGTCCTGACTTTC
CDR3: CALNRAGANVLTF

J: TRBJ2-7
V: TRBV6-5
D: NA
DNA: TGTGCCAGCAGTTACTCCGGCAGGCCCTACGAGCAGTACTTC
CDR3: CASSYSGRPYEQYF

J: TRBJ2-5
V: TRBV18
D: NA
DNA: TGTGCCAGCTCACAGACTGGCCAAGAGACCCAGTACTTC
CDR3: CASSQTGQETQYF

J: TRBJ2-1
V: TRBV7-3
D: TRBD2
DNA: TGTGCCAGCAGCACCATTGGGACTAGCTACAATGAGCAGTTCTTC
CDR3: CASSTIGTSYNEQFF

J: TRBJ1-5
V: TRBV6-6
D: TRBD1
DNA: TGTGCCAGCAGTTTTAAACGACAGGGTAATCAGCCCCAGCATTTT
CDR3: CASSFKRQGNQPQHF

J: TRBJ2-7
V: TRBV5-1
D: NA
DNA: TGCGCCAGCAGCTCGACGGGGGCCGGGTACGAGCAGTACTTC
CDR3: CASSSTGAGYEQYF

J: TRBJ2-5
V: TRBV11-2
D: TRBD2
DNA: TGTGCCAGCAGCCCCTTTACTAGCGGGGGTCAAGAGACCCAGTACTTC
CDR3: CASSPFTSGGQETQYF

J: TRBJ2-5
V: TRBV5-1
D: NA
DNA: TGCGCCAGCAGGGCAGAGGGGGAGACCCAGTACTTC
CDR3: CASRAEGETQYF

J: TRBJ2-3
V: TRBV19
D: NA
DNA: TGTGCCAGCCGAGGGGATACGCAGTATTTT
CDR3: CASRGDTQYF

J: TRBJ1-5
V: TRBV7-2
D: TRBD1
DNA: TGTGCCAGCAGCCAGACAGGGGTGCAGCCCCAGCATTTT
CDR3: CASSQTGVQPQHF

J: TRBJ2-7
V: TRBV4-2
D: TRBD2
DNA: TGTGCCAGCAGCCTAGGACTAGCGGGAGGGCCTCACGACGAGCAGTACTTC
CDR3: CASSLGLAGGPHDEQYF

J: TRBJ2-2
V: TRBV9
D: NA
DNA: TGTGCCAGCAGCACTCAAGGTGGGGAATCCGGGGAGCTGTTTTTT
CDR3: CASSTQGGESGELFF